Given below is one T cell receptor beta chain in context. V was clipped by 6 bases and J by 9 bases; unmatched bases: 7. Germline-derived CDR1 and CDR2 are SGHAT and FQNNGV. This CDR3 has 13 residues. In the original workflow: Scientists estimated how many nucleated cells there were by amplifying reference gene primers. Profiled with immunoSEQ multiplex PCR; TCRdb holds only in-frame clones, not every one. D and trimming were read from the DNA, whereas the V and J calls and clone size are those reported in that table. The sample has more than 45,000 clones, 75% to 90% seen once. The data stem from a study of blood T cell repertoires in COVID-19. Whole-study context: Sites in the United States, Italy and Spain provided acute and convalescent COVID-19 samples.

Sequenced sample: peripheral blood. V usage is TRBV11-2 and J usage is TRBJ2-3; 9 nucleotides line up with TRBD1. The receptor comes from a man aged 80 or over with acute or convalescent COVID-19. The CDR3 DNA reads TGTGCCAGCAGAGCTCCCGGGACAGGGACGCAGTATTTT. This codes for CASRAPGTGTQYF.